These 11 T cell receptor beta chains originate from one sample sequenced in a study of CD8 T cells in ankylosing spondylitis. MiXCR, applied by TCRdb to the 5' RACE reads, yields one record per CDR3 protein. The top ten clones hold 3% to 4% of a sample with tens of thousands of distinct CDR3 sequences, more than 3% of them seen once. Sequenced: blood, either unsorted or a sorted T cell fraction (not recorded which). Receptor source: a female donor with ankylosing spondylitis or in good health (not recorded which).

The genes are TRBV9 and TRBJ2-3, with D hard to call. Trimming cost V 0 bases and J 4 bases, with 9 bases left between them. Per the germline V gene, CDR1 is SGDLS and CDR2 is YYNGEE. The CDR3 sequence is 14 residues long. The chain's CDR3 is CASSVATRSDTQYF. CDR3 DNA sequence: TGTGCCAGCAGCGTAGCTACGAGGTCAGATACGCAGTATTTT. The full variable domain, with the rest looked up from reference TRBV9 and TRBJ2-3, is DSGVTQTPKHLITATGQRVTLRCSPRSGDLSVYWYQQSLDQGLQFLIQYYNGEERAKGNILERFSAQQFPDLHSELNLSSLELGDSALYFCASSVATRSDTQYFGPGTRLTVL.

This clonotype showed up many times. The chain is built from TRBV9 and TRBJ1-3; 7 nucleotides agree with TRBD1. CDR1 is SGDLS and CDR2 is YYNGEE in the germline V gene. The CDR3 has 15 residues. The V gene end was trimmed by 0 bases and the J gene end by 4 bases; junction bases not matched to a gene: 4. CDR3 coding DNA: TGTGCCAGCAGCGTAGGCACAGGGGTCGGAAACACCATATATTTT. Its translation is CASSVGTGVGNTIYF.

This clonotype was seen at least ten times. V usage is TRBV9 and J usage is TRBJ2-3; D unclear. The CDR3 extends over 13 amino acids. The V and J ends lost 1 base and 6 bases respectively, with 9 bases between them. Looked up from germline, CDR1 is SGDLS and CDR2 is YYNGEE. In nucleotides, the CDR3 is TGTGCCAGCAGCGTACCTGGATACGATACGCAGTATTTT. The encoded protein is CASSVPGYDTQYF.

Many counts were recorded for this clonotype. The CDR3 nucleotides read TGTGCCAGCAGCCCGGACAGGGCCCACAATGAGCAGTTCTTC. Residues: CASSPDRAHNEQFF. The V gene is TRBV7-9, the J gene TRBJ2-1, with 8 bases that match TRBD1. From germline, CDR1 is SEHNR and CDR2 FQNEAQ (reference sequence). The CDR3 length is 14 residues. With 5 bases clipped from V and 5 bases from J, the junction kept 5 bases outside the gene matches.

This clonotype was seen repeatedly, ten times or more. DNA of the CDR3: TGTGCCAGCAGCCCGACGGGTAGTCGCGCCGGGGAGCTGTTTTTT. Protein product: CASSPTGSRAGELFF. This chain uses TRBV9 with TRBJ2-2; D unclear. Trimming stripped 4 bases from V and 6 bases from J, with 16 bases between. The germline V gene encodes CDR1 SGDLS and CDR2 YYNGEE. CDR3 size: 15 residues.

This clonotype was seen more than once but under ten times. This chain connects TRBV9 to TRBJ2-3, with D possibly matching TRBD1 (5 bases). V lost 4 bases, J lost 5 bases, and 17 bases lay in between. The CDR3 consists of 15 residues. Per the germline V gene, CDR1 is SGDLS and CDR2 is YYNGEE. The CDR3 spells CASSPVPWGGDTQYF. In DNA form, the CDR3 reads TGTGCCAGCAGCCCCGTTCCCTGGGGCGGAGATACGCAGTATTTT.

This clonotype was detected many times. The CDR3 nucleotides read TGTGCCAGCAGCCTCCAGGGCGACGGTGAAAAACTGTTTTTT. It yields the protein CASSLQGDGEKLFF. The chain has TRBV9 and TRBJ1-4, with TRBD1 as a possible D gene (5 bases). From germline, CDR1 is SGDLS and CDR2 YYNGEE. The V end lost 4 bases, the J end lost 7 bases, and 14 bases lay between the germline ends. This CDR3 comprises 14 residues.

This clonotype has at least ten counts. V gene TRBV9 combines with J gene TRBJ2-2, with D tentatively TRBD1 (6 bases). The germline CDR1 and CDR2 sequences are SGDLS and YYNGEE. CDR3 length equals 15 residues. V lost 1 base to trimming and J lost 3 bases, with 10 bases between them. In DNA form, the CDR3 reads TGTGCCAGCAGCGTAAACCAGGGGTACACCGGGGAGCTGTTTTTT. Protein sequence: CASSVNQGYTGELFF.

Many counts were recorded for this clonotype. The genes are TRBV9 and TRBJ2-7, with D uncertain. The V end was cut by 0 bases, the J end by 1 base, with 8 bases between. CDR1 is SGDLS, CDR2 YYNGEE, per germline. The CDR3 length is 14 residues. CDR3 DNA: TGTGCCAGCAGCGTAGAGGCGGCATCCTACGAGCAGTACTTC. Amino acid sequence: CASSVEAASYEQYF.

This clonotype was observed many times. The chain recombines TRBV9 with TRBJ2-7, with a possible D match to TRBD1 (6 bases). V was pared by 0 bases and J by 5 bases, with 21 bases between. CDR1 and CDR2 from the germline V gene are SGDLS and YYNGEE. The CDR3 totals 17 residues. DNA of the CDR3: TGTGCCAGCAGCGTAGACCCAGTGGGGGCAGGGCAAGACGAGCAGTACTTC. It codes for CASSVDPVGAGQDEQYF.

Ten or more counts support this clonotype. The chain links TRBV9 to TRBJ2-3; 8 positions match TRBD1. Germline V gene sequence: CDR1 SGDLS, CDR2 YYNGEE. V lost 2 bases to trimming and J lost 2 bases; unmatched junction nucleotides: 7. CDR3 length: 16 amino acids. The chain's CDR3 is CASSVTSDRVTDTQYF. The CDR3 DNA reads TGTGCCAGCAGCGTGACCTCGGACAGGGTCACAGATACGCAGTATTTT.